This T cell receptor (beta chain) was documented in a study of regulatory T cells in long-lasting Graves disease. Noted time point: newly diagnosed GD, antithyroid drugs for less than 3 months. PBMCs provided the RNA from which the TCR library was made. Arm-PCR of CDR3 regions and iRepertoire HTBI primers were the basis on which TCR beta libraries were built. TCRdb reprocessed the multiplex PCR reads via MiXCR and lists one record per CDR3 protein. The sample records around 450,000 distinct CDR3 sequences, 15% to 20% being singletons. CDR3 length: 17 residues. V was trimmed by 0 bases and J by 0 bases, leaving 14 bases between them. Germline V lookup: CDR1 LNHNV, CDR2 YYDKDF (reference sequence). This clonotype was found a few times. The same data also contributed to another study, on T cells in Graves' hyperthyroidism and ophthalmopathy.

The specimen was peripheral blood mononuclear cells (PBMCs), collected at new diagnosis, from a patient treated with antithyroid drugs. The genes are TRBV15 and TRBJ1-1; the D gene is possibly TRBD1 (5 bases). The sequence was obtained from a man aged 40-49 years with Graves disease. CDR3 sequence: CATSRDSVGTLNTEAFF. The CDR3 coding sequence is TGTGCCACCAGCAGAGATAGTGTCGGGACCCTGAACACTGAAGCTTTCTTT.